This T cell receptor (beta chain) emerged from a study of T cell responses to AZD1222 COVID-19 vaccine (dated by TCRdb to 2020 to 2022). Notes on the research overall: TCR sequencing was performed for fewer than 250 trial participants, of whom some 200 were given two doses of AZD1222 and some 25 were given two doses of MenACWY control vaccine. Trial participants were enrolled by age into subgroups of 18-55, 56-69 and 70-plus years, and about 150, 27 and 61 TCR-sequenced participants, respectively, were included in these subgroups.

The CDR3 regions of human TCRbeta chains were analyzed by immunosequencing. The source study handled its data this way. TCRs in the repertoires were compared against a reference library of SARS-CoV-2-specific TCRs that had been generated with the MIRA antigen-specificity platform. Breadth was defined as the fraction of unique TCRs that were SARS-CoV-2-associated, and depth was defined as the fraction of total T cells that were SARS-CoV-2-associated. Using the MIRA data, every spike-specific TCR was mapped to the spike region that the TCR reacted to and assigned to either a CD4 or a CD8 class. Log10-transformed breadth and depth values were compared by one-way ANOVA with Sidak's multiple comparisons tests. TCRdb obtained this table from immuneACCESS and retained in-frame rearrangements with V and J assigned. These tables miss some clones; where compared with another copy, unresolved V genes account for less than half of the shortfall, and the remainder is unexplained. That table furnishes V, J and clone size, whereas the DNA furnished D and trimming. The sample data list 55,000 to 65,000 clones, and about 80% of these were observed just once. Together, the top ten hold around 3.5% of the sample.

In this sample, this clone turned up a few times. Its cognate antigen has yet to be identified. No base qualities exist here, and no much larger clone lies one base off it. Reading from cysteine to phenylalanine, the CDR3 counts 14 amino acids. Only the CDR3 part of the read is kept: 42 bases, read in frame from the first base. The junction shows trimming of 7 bases on V and 4 bases on J, plus 16 bases between the germline ends. From a lookup of the germline V gene, CDR1 and CDR2 are SNHLY and FYNNEI. What the authors observed across the whole study: Nearly half of unique spike-specific TCRs reportedly recognized epitopes outside regions mutated in the B.1.351 and B.1.1.7 variants. After two AZD1222 doses, both the breadth and the depth of spike-specific TCRs were significantly higher than at day 0 and than in MenACWY recipients. Because no day 14 peak-response samples were available, repertoires were characterized only after the peak T cell response. The whole spike protein was spanned by vaccine-associated CD4 TCRs, and dominant responses were seen in regions 160-218 and 743-854. Conclusions about previously exposed vaccinees are limited because only six or seven AZD1222 recipients were SARS-CoV-2 seropositive at baseline. In the small 56-69-year group, the increase in depth fell short of significance, most likely because of low power. Participants were mostly white British and included more females than males, and it was suggested by the authors that clonal diversity may have been underestimated.

What this sample's time point label stands for: about 28 days (+/-7) after the second vaccine dose. AZD1222 recipients with second doses at about 4 weeks or about 12 weeks were pooled, because spike-specific TCR depth and breadth did not differ between schedules. The vaccinee samples were drawn from two UK trials, COV001 and COV002, one of which was a single-blind randomized controlled phase 2/3 trial testing AZD1222 (ChAdOx1 nCoV-19) in healthy adults. Trial participant PBMC samples were collected at day 0 and day 28 after the second dose for TCRbeta chain sequencing. This TCR was sampled from an adult who received the AZD1222 COVID-19 vaccine. Specimen: peripheral blood, collected 28 days after the second AZD1222 dose. The chain is assembled from TRBV2 and TRBJ1-2; a tentative D call is TRBD1 (5 bases match). The DNA sequence follows: TGTGCCAGCAAGTCCGACAGTCGCCTCTATGGCTACACCTTC. The resulting protein is CASKSDSRLYGYTF.